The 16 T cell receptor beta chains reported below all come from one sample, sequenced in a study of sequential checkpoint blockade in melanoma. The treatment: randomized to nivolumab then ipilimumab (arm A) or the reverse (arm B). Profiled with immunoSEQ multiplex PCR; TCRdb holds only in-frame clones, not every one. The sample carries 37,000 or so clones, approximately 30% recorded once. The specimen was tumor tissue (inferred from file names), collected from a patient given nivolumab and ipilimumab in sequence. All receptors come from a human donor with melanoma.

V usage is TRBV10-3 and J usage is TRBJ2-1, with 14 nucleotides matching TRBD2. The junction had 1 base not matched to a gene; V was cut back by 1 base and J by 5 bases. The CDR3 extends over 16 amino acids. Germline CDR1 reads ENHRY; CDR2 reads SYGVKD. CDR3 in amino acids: CAISELGLAGDNEQFF. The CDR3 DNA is TGTGCCATCAGTGAGTTGGGACTAGCGGGGGACAATGAGCAGTTCTTC.

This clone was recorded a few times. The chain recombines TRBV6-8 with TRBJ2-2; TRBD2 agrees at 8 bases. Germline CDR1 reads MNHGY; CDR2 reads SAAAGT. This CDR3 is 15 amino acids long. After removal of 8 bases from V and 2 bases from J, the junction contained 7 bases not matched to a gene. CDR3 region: CASERGGDNTGELFF. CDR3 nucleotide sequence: TGTGCCAGCGAACGGGGGGGCGATAACACCGGGGAGCTGTTTTTT.

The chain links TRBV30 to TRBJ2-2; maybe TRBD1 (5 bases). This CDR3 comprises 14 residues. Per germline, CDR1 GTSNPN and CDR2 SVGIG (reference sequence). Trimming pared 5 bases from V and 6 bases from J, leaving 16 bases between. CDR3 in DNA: TGTGCCTGGGTTAAGGGGTCGGGTTCCGGGGAGCTGTTTTTT. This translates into CAWVKGSGSGELFF.

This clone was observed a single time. In nucleotides, the CDR3 is TGCAGCGCCGGGACTAGCGGGATCGATACGCAGTATTTT. Translated: CSAGTSGIDTQYF. The rearrangement uses TRBV29-1 and TRBJ2-3; TRBD2 agrees at 13 bases. V dropped 7 bases and J dropped 6; count of bases not matched to a gene: 4. Germline lookup yields CDR1 SQVTM and CDR2 ANQGSEA. The CDR3 runs to 13 residues.

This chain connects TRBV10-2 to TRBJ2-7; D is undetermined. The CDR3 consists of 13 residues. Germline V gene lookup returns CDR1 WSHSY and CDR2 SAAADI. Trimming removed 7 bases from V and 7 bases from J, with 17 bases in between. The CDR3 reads CASTSPDLPEQYF. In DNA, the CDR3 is TGCGCCAGCACCTCCCCGGACCTTCCGGAGCAGTACTTC.

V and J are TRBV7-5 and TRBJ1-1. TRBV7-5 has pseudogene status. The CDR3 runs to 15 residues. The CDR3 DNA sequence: TGTGCCAGCAGCTTAGGATTTTTGGGTGGGACTGAAGCTTTCTTT. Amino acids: CASSLGFLGGTEAFF.

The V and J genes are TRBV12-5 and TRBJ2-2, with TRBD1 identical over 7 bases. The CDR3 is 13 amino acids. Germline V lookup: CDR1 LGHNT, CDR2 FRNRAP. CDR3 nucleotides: TGTGCCTCCATGGGACAGCTCACCGGGGAGCTGTTTTTT. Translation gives CASMGQLTGELFF. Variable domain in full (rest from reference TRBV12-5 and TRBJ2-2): DARVTQTPRHKVTEMGQEVTMRCQPILGHNTVFWYRQTMMQGLELLAYFRNRAPLDDSGMPKDRFSAEMPDATLATLKIQPSEPRDSAVYFCASMGQLTGELFFGEGSRLTVL.

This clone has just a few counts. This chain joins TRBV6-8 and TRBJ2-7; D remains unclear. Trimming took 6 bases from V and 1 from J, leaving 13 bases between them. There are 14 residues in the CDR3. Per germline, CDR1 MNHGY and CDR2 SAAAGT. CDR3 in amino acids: CASSPGRRSYEQYF. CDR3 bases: TGTGCCAGCAGCCCCGGACGGCGATCCTACGAGCAGTACTTC.

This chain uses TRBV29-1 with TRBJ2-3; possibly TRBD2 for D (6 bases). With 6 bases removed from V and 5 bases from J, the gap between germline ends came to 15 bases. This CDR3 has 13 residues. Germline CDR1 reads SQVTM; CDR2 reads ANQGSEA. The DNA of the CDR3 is TGCAGCGTCCCCGGAGGGGCGGGAGATACGCAGTATTTT. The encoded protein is CSVPGGAGDTQYF.

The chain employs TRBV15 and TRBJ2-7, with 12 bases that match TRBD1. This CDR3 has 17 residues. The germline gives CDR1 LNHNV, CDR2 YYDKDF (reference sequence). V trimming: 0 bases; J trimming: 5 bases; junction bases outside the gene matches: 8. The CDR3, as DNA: TGTGCCACCAGCAGAGACCACTCCGGGACAGGGGGCAACGAGCAGTACTTC. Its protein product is CATSRDHSGTGGNEQYF.

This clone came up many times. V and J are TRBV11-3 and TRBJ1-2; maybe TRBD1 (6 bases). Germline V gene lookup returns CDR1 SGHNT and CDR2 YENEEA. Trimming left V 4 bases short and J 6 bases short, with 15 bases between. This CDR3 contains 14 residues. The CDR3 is CASSSFSGDNGYTF. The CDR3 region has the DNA TGTGCCAGCAGCTCCTTCTCAGGGGATAATGGCTACACCTTC.

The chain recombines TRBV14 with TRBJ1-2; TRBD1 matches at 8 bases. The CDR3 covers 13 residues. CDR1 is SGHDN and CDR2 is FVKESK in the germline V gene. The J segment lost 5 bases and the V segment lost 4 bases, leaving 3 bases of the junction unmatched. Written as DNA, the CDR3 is TGTGCCAGCAGCCGACAGGGGTGGTATGGCTACACCTTC. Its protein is CASSRQGWYGYTF.

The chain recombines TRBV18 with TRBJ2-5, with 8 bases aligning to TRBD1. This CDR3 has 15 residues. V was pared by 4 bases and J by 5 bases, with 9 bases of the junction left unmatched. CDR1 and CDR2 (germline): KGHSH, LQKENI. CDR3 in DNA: TGTGCCAGCTCACGGATAGCAGGGGGCGATGAGACCCAGTACTTC. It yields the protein CASSRIAGGDETQYF.

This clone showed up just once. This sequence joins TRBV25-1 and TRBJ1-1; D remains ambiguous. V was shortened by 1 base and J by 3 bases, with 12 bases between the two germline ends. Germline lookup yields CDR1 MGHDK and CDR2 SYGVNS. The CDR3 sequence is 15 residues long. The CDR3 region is CASSEFMGRDTEAFF. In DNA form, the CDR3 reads TGTGCCAGCAGTGAATTTATGGGAAGGGACACTGAAGCTTTCTTT.

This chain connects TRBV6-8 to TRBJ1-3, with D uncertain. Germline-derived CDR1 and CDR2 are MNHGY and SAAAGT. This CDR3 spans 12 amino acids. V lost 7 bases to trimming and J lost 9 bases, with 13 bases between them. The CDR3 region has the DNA TGTGCCAGCAAAGACCTAGCCGGCACCATATATTTT. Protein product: CASKDLAGTIYF.

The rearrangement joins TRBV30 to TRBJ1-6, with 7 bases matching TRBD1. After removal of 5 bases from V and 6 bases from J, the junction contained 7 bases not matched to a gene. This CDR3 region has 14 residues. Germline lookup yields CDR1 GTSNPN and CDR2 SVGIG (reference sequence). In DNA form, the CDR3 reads TGTGCCTGGGGGGGACAGACAATTAATTCACCCCTCCACTTT. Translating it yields CAWGGQTINSPLHF.